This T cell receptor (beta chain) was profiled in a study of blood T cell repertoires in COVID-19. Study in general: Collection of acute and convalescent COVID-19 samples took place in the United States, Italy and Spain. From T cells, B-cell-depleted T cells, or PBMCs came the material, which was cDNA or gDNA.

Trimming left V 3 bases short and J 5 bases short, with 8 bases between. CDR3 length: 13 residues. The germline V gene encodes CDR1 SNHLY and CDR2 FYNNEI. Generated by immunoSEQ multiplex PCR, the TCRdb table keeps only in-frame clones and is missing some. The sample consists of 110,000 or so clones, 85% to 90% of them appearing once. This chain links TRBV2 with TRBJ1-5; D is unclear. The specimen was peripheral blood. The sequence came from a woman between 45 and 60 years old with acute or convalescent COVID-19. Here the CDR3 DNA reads TGTGCCAGCAGTGATGGGAGATATCAGCCCCAGCATTTT. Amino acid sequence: CASSDGRYQPQHF.